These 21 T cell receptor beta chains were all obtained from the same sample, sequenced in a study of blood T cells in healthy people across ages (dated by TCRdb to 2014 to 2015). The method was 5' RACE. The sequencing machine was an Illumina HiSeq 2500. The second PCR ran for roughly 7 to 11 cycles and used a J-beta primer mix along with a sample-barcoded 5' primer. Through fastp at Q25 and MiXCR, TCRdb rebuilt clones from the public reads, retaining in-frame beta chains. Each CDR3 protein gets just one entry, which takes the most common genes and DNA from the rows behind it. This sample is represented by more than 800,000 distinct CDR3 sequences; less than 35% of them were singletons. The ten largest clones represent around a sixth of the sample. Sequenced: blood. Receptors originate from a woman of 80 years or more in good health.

Here the CDR3 reads CSVQARDYEQYF. The CDR3 DNA is TGCAGCGTTCAAGCCAGAGACTACGAGCAGTACTTC. V and J are TRBV29-1 and TRBJ2-7; D not certain. CDR3 length: 12 residues. Per the germline V gene, CDR1 is SQVTM and CDR2 is ANQGSEA. Trimming took off 5 bases at V and 3 bases at J, with 11 bases between the two ends.

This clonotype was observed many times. This CDR3 reads CASSLAESGGGPGKDTQYF. The CDR3 region has the DNA TGTGCCAGCAGCTTAGCGGAAAGCGGGGGGGGGCCCGGGAAAGATACGCAGTATTTT. The chain joins TRBV7-2 to TRBJ2-3; TRBD2 matches at 10 bases. Per the germline V gene, CDR1 is SGHTA and CDR2 is FQGNSA. The V gene end was trimmed by 0 bases and the J gene end by 5 bases; junction bases not matched to a gene: 14. The CDR3 covers 19 residues.

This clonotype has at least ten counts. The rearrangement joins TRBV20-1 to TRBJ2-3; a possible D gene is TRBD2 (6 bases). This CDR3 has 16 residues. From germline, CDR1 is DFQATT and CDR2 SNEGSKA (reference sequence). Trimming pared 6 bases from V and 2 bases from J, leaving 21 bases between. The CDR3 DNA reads TGCAGTGCCCCGAATTTGGGGCGGGGTACCACAGATACGCAGTATTTT. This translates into CSAPNLGRGTTDTQYF.

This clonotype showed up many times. CDR3 residues: CASAYRAGTYGYTF. The DNA of the CDR3 is TGTGCCTCGGCGTACAGGGCGGGGACCTATGGCTACACCTTC. V gene TRBV6-2 or TRBV6-3 combines with J gene TRBJ1-2, with D possibly being TRBD1 (6 bases). Germline V gene sequence: CDR1 MNHEY, CDR2 SVGEGT. V lost 11 bases, J lost 4 bases, and 20 bases lay in between. CDR3 length: 14 residues.

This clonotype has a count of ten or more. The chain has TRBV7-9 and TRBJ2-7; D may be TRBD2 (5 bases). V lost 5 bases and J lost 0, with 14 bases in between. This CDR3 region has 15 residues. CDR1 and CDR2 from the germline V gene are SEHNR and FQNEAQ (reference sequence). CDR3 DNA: TGTGCCAGCAGCATTGGGTCCGGGAACTCCTACGAGCAGTACTTC. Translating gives CASSIGSGNSYEQYF.

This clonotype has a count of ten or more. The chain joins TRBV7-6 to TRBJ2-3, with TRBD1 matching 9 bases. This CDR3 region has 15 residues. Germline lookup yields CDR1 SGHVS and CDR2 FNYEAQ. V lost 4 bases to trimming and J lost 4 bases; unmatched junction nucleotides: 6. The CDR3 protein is CASSYGTGIPDTQYF. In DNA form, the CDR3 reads TGTGCCAGCAGCTACGGGACAGGGATACCAGATACGCAGTATTTT.

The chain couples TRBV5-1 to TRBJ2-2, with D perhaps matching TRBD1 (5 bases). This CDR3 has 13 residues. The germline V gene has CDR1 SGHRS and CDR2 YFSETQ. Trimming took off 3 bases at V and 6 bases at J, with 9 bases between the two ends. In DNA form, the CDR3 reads TGCGCCAGCAGCTCAGGGTTCGCCGGGGAGCTGTTTTTT. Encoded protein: CASSSGFAGELFF.

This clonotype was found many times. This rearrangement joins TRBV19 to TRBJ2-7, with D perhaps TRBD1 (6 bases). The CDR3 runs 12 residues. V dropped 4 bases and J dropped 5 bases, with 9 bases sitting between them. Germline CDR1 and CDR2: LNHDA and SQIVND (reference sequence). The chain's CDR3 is CASSTRTDEQYF. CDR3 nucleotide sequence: TGTGCCAGTAGTACAAGGACAGACGAGCAGTACTTC.

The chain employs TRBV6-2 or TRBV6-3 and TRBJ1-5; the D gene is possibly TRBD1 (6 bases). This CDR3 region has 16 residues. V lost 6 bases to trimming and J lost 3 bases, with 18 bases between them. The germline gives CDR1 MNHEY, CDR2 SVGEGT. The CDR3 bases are TGTGCCAGCAGCTACCTCCAGGGGAAGAACAATCAGCCCCAGCATTTT. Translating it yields CASSYLQGKNNQPQHF.

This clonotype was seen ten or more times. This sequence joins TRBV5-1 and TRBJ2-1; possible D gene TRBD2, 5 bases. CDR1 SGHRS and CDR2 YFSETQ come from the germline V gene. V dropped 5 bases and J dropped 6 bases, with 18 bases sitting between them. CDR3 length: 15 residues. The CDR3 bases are TGCGCCAGCAGGACTCGGGATCTAGAGGGCAATGAGCAGTTCTTC. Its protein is CASRTRDLEGNEQFF.

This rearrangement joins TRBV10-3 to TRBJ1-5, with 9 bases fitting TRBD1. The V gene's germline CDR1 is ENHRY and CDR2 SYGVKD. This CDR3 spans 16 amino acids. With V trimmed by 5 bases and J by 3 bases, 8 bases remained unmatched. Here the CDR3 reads CAISSLDRGTNQPQHF. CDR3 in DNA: TGTGCCATCAGTTCTCTCGACAGGGGGACCAATCAGCCCCAGCATTTT.

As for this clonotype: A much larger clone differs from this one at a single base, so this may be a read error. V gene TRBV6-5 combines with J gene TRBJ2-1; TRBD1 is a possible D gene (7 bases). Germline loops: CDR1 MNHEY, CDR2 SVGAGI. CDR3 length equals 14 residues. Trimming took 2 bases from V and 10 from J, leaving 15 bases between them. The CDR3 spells CASSYGRGVYEQFF. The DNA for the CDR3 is TGTGCCAGCAGTTACGGCAGGGGGGTTTACGAGCAGTTCTTC.

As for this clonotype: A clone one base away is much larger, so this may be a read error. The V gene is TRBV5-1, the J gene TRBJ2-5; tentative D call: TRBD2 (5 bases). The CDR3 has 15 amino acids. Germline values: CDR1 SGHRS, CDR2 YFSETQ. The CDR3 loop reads CASSLIGLDQEAQYF. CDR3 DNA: TGCGCCAGCAGCTTGATAGGACTGGACCAAGAGGCCCAGTACTTC.

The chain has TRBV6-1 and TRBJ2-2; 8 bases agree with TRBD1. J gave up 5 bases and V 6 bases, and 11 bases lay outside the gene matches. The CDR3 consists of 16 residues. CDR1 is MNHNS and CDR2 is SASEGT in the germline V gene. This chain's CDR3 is CASRHHWDRLTGELFF. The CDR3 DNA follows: TGTGCCAGCAGACACCACTGGGACAGGCTAACCGGGGAGCTGTTTTTT.

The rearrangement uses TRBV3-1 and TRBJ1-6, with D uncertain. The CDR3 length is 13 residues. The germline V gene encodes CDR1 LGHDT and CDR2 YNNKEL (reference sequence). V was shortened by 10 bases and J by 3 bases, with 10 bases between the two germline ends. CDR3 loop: CATGGGYNSPLHF. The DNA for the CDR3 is TGTGCCACCGGCGGAGGCTATAATTCACCCCTCCACTTT. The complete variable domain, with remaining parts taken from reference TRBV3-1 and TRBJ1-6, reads DTAVSQTPKYLVTQMGNDKSIKCEQNLGHDTMYWYKQDSKKFLKIMFSYNNKELIINETVPNRFSPKSPDKAHLNLHINSLELGDSAVYFCATGGGYNSPLHFGNGTRLTVT.

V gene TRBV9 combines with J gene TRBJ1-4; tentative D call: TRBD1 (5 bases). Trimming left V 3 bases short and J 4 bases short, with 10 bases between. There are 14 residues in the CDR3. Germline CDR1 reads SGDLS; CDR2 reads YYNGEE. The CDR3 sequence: CASSADSLNEKLFF. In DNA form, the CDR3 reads TGTGCCAGCAGCGCCGACAGCCTTAATGAAAAACTGTTTTTT.

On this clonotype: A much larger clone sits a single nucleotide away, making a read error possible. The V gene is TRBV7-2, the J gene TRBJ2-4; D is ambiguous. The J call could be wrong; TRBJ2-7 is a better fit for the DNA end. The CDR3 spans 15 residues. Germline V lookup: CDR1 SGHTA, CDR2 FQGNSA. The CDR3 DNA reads TGTGCCAGCAGCCGACCTAGTCAGAGCTCCTACGAGCAGTACTTC. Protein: CASSRPSQSSYEQYF.

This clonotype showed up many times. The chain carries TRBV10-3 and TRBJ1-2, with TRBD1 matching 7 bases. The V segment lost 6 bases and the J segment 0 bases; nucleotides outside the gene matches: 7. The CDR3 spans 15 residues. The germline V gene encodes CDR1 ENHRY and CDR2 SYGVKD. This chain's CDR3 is CAISEPDRANYGYTF. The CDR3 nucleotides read TGTGCCATCAGCGAACCCGACAGGGCTAACTATGGCTACACCTTC.

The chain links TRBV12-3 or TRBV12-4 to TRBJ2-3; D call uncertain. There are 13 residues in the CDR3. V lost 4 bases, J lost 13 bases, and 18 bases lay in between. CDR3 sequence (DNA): TGTGCCAGCAGTTGGGGAAGCACAGATGCGGAGTATTTT. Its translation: CASSWGSTDAEYF.

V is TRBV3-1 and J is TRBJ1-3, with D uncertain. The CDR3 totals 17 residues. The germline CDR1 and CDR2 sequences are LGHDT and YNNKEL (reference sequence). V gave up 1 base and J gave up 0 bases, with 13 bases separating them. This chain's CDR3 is CASSQVSNVGSGNTIYF. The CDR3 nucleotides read TGTGCCAGCAGCCAAGTTAGCAACGTCGGCTCTGGAAACACCATATATTTT.

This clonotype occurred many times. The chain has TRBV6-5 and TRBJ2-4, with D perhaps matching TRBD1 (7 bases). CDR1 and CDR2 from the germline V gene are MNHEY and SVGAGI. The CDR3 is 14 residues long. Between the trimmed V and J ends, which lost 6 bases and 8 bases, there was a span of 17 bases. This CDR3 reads CASRMYRGGDIQYF. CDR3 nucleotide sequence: TGTGCCAGCAGGATGTACAGGGGAGGAGACATTCAGTACTTC.